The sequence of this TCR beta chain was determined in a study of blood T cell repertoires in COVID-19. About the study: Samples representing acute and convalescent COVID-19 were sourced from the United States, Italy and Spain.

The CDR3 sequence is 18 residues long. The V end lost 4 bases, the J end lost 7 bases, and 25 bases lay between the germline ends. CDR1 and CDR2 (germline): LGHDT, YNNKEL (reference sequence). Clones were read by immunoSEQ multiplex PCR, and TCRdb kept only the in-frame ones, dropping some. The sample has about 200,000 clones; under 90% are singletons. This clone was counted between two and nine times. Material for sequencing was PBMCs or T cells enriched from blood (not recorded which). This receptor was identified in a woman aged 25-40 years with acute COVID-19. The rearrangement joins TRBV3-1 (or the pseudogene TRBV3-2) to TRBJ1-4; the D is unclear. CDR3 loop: CASSLTDSAEGALEKLFF. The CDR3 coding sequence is TGTGCCAGCAGCCTTACAGATTCGGCAGAGGGTGCCCTTGAAAAACTGTTTTTT.